This T cell receptor (beta chain) derives from a study of cytotoxic CD8 clonotypes in ibrutinib-treated CLL. Whole-study results and caveats: Collection times varied between progressing and sustained-remission patients. Starting clonality was above that of age-matched healthy donors and tracked circulating CD8+ T-cell counts.

This clone was counted a single time. Its target is unknown. Repertoires were generated with immunoSEQ multiplex PCR, while TCRdb's copy carries only in-frame clones and drops some. The table has about 130,000 clones, 79% seen once. The CDR3 covers 14 residues. Germline CDR1 reads KGHSH; CDR2 reads LQKENI. Unmatched junction bases numbered 8, after V lost 4 bases and J lost 6 bases. The TCR sequence derives from a human donor with chronic lymphocytic leukemia. This chain uses TRBV18 with TRBJ2-7, with TRBD1 matching over 8 bases. The sample in question was PBMCs, obtained after 12 months of ibrutinib treatment. CDR3 in DNA: TGTGCCAGCTCACGCGGGACAGGACCCTTCGAGCAGTACTTC. This codes for CASSRGTGPFEQYF.